The clone carrying this TCR beta chain was seen a handful of times. These data originate in a study of spatial heterogeneity in lung cancer. TCRdb called the 5' RACE reads again in MiXCR, with one record for every CDR3 protein. This sample carries some 78,000 distinct CDR3 sequences, approximately 8% of them seen once, and the ten largest clones take roughly 6.4%. The time point here: sample taken at primary tumor resection. V lost 1 base, J lost 8 bases, and 2 bases stayed unmatched. CDR3 length: 13 amino acids. Per the germline V gene, CDR1 is SGHDN and CDR2 is FVKESK. The chain employs TRBV14 and TRBJ2-1, with 7 bases identical to TRBD2. The sequenced sample was PBMCs, obtained at surgery. The clonotype originates from a male donor with early-stage non-small cell lung cancer. CDR3 in amino acids: CASSQVAGYEQFF. The CDR3 region has the DNA TGTGCCAGCAGCCAAGTAGCGGGCTATGAGCAGTTCTTC.